One and the same sample provided the 21 T cell receptor beta chains below, sequenced in a study of technical replicates of blood from a few donors. The data were produced by immunoSEQ multiplex PCR, yet TCRdb's version contains in-frame clones alone and is incomplete. This table holds tens of thousands of clones, almost 97% found once. The specimen was T cells isolated from PBMCs. The receptors were sampled from a human donor in good health.

The chain couples TRBV20-1 to TRBJ2-7, with 7 bases that match TRBD2. V dropped 5 bases and J dropped 4; count of bases not matched to a gene: 2. Germline V gives CDR1 DFQATT, CDR2 SNEGSKA (reference sequence). The CDR3 is 11 residues long. The CDR3 region has the DNA TGCAGTGCTTTTAGCGGGTACGAGCAGTACTTC. Translating gives CSAFSGYEQYF.

The V and J genes are TRBV6-6 and TRBJ2-7; TRBD1 matches at 7 bases. CDR1 is MNHNY, CDR2 SVGAGI, per germline (reference sequence). The junction had 4 bases not matched to a gene; V was cut back by 5 bases and J by 3 bases. The CDR3 loop spans 13 amino acids. This CDR3 reads CASSPGQDYEQYF. The CDR3 region has the DNA TGTGCCAGCAGTCCCGGACAGGACTACGAGCAGTACTTC.

The chain joins TRBV28 to TRBJ1-1; a weak D match, TRBD1 (6 bases). This CDR3 is built from 12 residues. The V gene lost 2 bases and the J gene lost 8 bases, with 9 bases spanning the gap. CDR1 and CDR2 (germline): MDHEN, SYDVKM. This CDR3 is CASSLGGLEAFF. The CDR3 DNA is TGTGCCAGCAGTTTAGGGGGCCTGGAAGCTTTCTTT.

The V call is TRBV4-3, the J call TRBJ1-5; D is ambiguous. The CDR3 covers 16 residues. Trimming removed 0 bases from V and 7 bases from J, with 16 bases in between. The germline CDR1 and CDR2 sequences are LGHNA and YSLEER. The CDR3 region is CASSQEPGMVGQPQHF. CDR3 DNA sequence: TGCGCCAGCAGCCAAGAGCCGGGGATGGTAGGGCAGCCCCAGCATTTT.

The chain employs TRBV4-2 and TRBJ2-5; a possible D gene is TRBD2 (6 bases). The length of the CDR3 is 12 residues. Germline assignment: CDR1 LGHNA and CDR2 YNFKEQ. With 1 base removed from V and 9 bases from J, the gap between germline ends came to 9 bases. CDR3 DNA sequence: TGTGCCAGCAGCCAAGGAGTAGCGGCCCAGTACTTC. Its protein product is CASSQGVAAQYF.

Only one count was recorded for this clone. V is TRBV27 and J is TRBJ2-7, with 9 bases aligning to TRBD1. The CDR3 has 15 residues. V shed 5 bases, J shed 3 bases, and the junction held 8 bases outside the gene matches. Germline CDR1 and CDR2: MNHEY and SMNVEV (reference sequence). The CDR3: CASSGGTGIGYEQYF. The CDR3 DNA sequence: TGTGCCAGCAGTGGGGGGACAGGGATCGGCTACGAGCAGTACTTC.

The genes are TRBV4-1 and TRBJ2-7; maybe TRBD2 (5 bases). The CDR3 spans 19 residues. The germline V and J ends were trimmed by 1 base and 0 bases, with 22 bases remaining between them. Germline values: CDR1 MGHRA, CDR2 YSYEKL. Here the CDR3 reads CASSQGPLPRTASSYEQYF. Here the CDR3 DNA reads TGCGCCAGCAGCCAAGGACCCCTTCCCCGGACTGCCAGCTCCTACGAGCAGTACTTC.

The rearrangement uses TRBV6-6 and TRBJ2-5; 8 bases align to TRBD2. The CDR3 length is 14 residues. Germline V CDR1 and CDR2: MNHNY, SVGAGI (reference sequence). J lost 4 bases, V lost 4 bases, and 5 bases had no gene match. This CDR3 reads CASSLGLVTETQYF. CDR3 in DNA: TGTGCCAGCAGTTTGGGACTAGTGACAGAGACCCAGTACTTC.

The chain uses TRBV7-9 and TRBJ1-3; TRBD1 is a possible D gene (6 bases). Trimming cost V 6 bases and J 8 bases, with 14 bases left between them. Germline V gene data show CDR1 as SEHNR and CDR2 as FQNEAQ (reference sequence). The CDR3 totals 13 residues. CDR3 DNA: TGTGCCAGCAGAACCGGACAGACCGACACCATATATTTT. Translating gives CASRTGQTDTIYF.

The V call is TRBV7-3, the J call TRBJ2-6; a weak D match, TRBD2 (5 bases). V lost 5 bases and J lost 4, with 12 bases in between. The CDR3 covers 15 residues. Germline CDR1 reads SGHTA; CDR2 reads FQGTGA. CDR3 DNA: TGTGCCAGCAGCCCCAGACCGGGGGGGGCCAACGTCCTGACTTTC. This translates into CASSPRPGGANVLTF.

V and J are TRBV4-1 and TRBJ2-7; tentative D call: TRBD2 (6 bases). V shed 1 base and J shed 2 bases, with 12 bases lying between them. In germline, CDR1 is MGHRA, CDR2 YSYEKL. There are 15 residues in the CDR3. Here the CDR3 reads CASSQVEGGAYEQYF. CDR3 DNA sequence: TGCGCCAGCAGCCAAGTGGAGGGAGGCGCCTACGAGCAGTACTTC.

The chain joins TRBV7-3 to TRBJ1-2, with 11 bases lining up with TRBD1. V lost 5 bases to trimming and J lost 6 bases; unmatched junction nucleotides: 5. Per the germline V gene, CDR1 is SGHTA and CDR2 is FQGTGA. The CDR3 sequence is 14 residues long. The CDR3 region is CASSPGQGADGYTF. The CDR3 DNA reads TGTGCCAGCAGCCCTGGACAGGGGGCCGATGGCTACACCTTC.

The chain joins TRBV2 to TRBJ2-7, with 9 bases matching TRBD1. V was clipped by 8 bases and J by 5 bases; unmatched bases: 4. The CDR3 length is 12 residues. Germline lookup yields CDR1 SNHLY and CDR2 FYNNEI. In DNA form, the CDR3 reads TGTGCCAGCTCGGGACAGGGTAACGAGCAGTACTTC. Translated, it gives CASSGQGNEQYF.

This chain uses TRBV4-1 with TRBJ2-3; 9 bases map to TRBD2. The ends lost 4 bases at V and 5 bases at J; junction bases unmatched: 7. CDR1 MGHRA and CDR2 YSYEKL come from the germline V gene. The CDR3 length is 15 residues. DNA of the CDR3: TGCGCCAGCAGCCTCAGACGCGGGAGGGAAGATACGCAGTATTTT. This translates into CASSLRRGREDTQYF.

The chain carries TRBV7-2 and TRBJ2-1, with D tentatively TRBD2 (6 bases). CDR1 SGHTA and CDR2 FQGNSA come from the germline V gene. This CDR3 has 16 amino acids. V was pared by 6 bases and J by 9 bases, with 24 bases between. In DNA form, the CDR3 reads TGTGCCAGCAGAGAAAGGAGGCTAGCGAACTCTCCTGAGCAGTTCTTC. Its protein is CASRERRLANSPEQFF.

The rearrangement links TRBV28 to TRBJ2-2; TRBD1 agrees at 10 bases. Germline V gene data show CDR1 as MDHEN and CDR2 as SYDVKM. CDR3 size: 17 residues. With 5 bases clipped from V and 6 bases from J, the junction kept 12 bases outside the gene matches. The CDR3 protein is CASSLDRGLSGAGELFF. DNA for the CDR3: TGTGCCAGCAGTCTCGACAGGGGGCTCTCAGGAGCCGGGGAGCTGTTTTTT.

The chain is built from TRBV11-2 and TRBJ2-7; D ambiguous. V lost 5 bases and J lost 6, with 8 bases in between. CDR1 SGHAT and CDR2 FQNNGV come from the germline V gene. This CDR3 comprises 11 residues. CDR3 residues: CASSIIREQYF. The CDR3 DNA reads TGTGCCAGCAGCATTATTCGCGAGCAGTACTTC. Full variable domain (remainder filled in from reference TRBV11-2 and TRBJ2-7): EAGVAQSPRYKIIEKRQSVAFWCNPISGHATLYWYQQILGQGPKLLIQFQNNGVVDDSQLPKDRFSAERLKGVDSTLKIQPAKLEDSAVYLCASSIIREQYFGPGTRLTVT.

V usage is TRBV2 and J usage is TRBJ2-1; TRBD2 agrees at 11 bases. With 6 bases clipped from V and 3 bases from J, the junction kept 1 base outside the gene matches. Germline CDR1 is SNHLY and CDR2 is FYNNEI. This CDR3 region has 14 residues. The CDR3 spells CASRTSGIYNEQFF. As DNA, the CDR3 is TGTGCCAGCAGGACTAGCGGGATCTACAATGAGCAGTTCTTC.

V is TRBV29-1 and J is TRBJ2-7; 14 nucleotides align to TRBD2. Germline values: CDR1 SQVTM, CDR2 ANQGSEA. The V segment lost 0 bases and the J segment 7 bases; nucleotides outside the gene matches: 8. CDR3 length: 16 amino acids. The CDR3 coding sequence is TGCAGCGTTGAAGATAAGGGACTAGCGGGAGCAAGGGAGCAGTACTTC. This encodes CSVEDKGLAGAREQYF.

The V and J genes are TRBV27 and TRBJ1-2; 7 bases map to TRBD1. The germline CDR1 and CDR2 sequences are MNHEY and SMNVEV (reference sequence). Trimming took 5 bases from V and 4 from J; bases not matched to a gene: 7. CDR3 size: 14 residues. CDR3 region: CASSVDRATYGYTF. CDR3 nucleotide sequence: TGTGCCAGCAGTGTTGACAGGGCGACCTATGGCTACACCTTC.

This chain links TRBV30 with TRBJ2-3; D is possibly TRBD2 (6 bases). Deletions cut 5 bases from V and 6 bases from J, with 12 bases between. CDR1 and CDR2 (germline): GTSNPN, SVGIG (reference sequence). This CDR3 comprises 12 residues. CDR3 residues: CAWGRTGDTQYF. The CDR3 coding sequence is TGTGCCTGGGGGAGGACCGGGGATACGCAGTATTTT.